This is a list of T cell receptor beta chains from one sample in a study of breast tumors, draining lymph nodes, adjacent tissues. TCRdb itself ran the multiplex PCR reads through MiXCR, one entry per CDR3 protein. The sample gives 190,000 or so distinct CDR3 sequences, over 25% of which show up once; roughly 4% is in the top ten. The sample comprised axillary lymph node tissue. All receptors come from a female donor with breast cancer. Some clones in this sample may be carry-over from other donors' samples. Each CDR3 is given with its conserved first and last residue. The D gene is left open where the match is weak. Part of the rows lack a size; the others show once, few, many or a class for expanded clones.

D	J	length	V	size	DNA	CDR3
.	TRBJ2-2	14	TRBV13	many	TGTGCCAGCAGGTTTTCTGGGCAGGACGGGGAGCTGTTTTTT	CASRFSGQDGELFF
.	TRBJ2-3	14	TRBV28	many	TGTGCCAGCAGTTTAGAGGGGGGCCCAGATACGCAGTATTTT	CASSLEGGPDTQYF
TRBD2	TRBJ2-1	14	TRBV5-1	many	TGCGCCAGCCGCTATACTAGCGGGGTCAATGAGCAGTTCTTC	CASRYTSGVNEQFF
TRBD2	TRBJ2-3	17	TRBV5-1	many	TGCGCCAGCACCCCCGGGGGACTAGCGGGGGGGGGAGATACGCAGTATTTT	CASTPGGLAGGGDTQYF
TRBD1	TRBJ2-2	17	TRBV2	.	TGTGCCAGCAGCGTGACAGGGGGAGGGGCAAGTACCGGGGAGCTGTTTTTT	CASSVTGGGASTGELFF
.	TRBJ2-7	15	TRBV28	.	TGTGCCAGCACCCATATTAAACCGGGAAACTACGAGCAGTACTTC	CASTHIKPGNYEQYF
.	TRBJ1-5	12	TRBV6-1	many	TGTGCCAGCAATACAGGAGATCAGCCCCAGCATTTT	CASNTGDQPQHF
.	TRBJ1-4	14	TRBV30	many	TGTGCCTGGAGTGTAGGGGATTATTATGAAAAACTGTTTTTT	CAWSVGDYYEKLFF
TRBD1	TRBJ2-7	13	TRBV10-2	many	TGCGCCAGCAGTGAGACGGACAGGTACGAGCAGTACTTC	CASSETDRYEQYF
.	TRBJ2-3	14	TRBV7-2	many	TGTGCCAGCAGCATCCGACATGGGAGAGATACGCAGTATTTT	CASSIRHGRDTQYF
.	TRBJ1-5	11	TRBV20-1	many	TGCAGTGCTAGGGCCCTGGGGTCCCAGCATTTT	CSARALGSQHF
.	TRBJ1-4	15	TRBV5-1	many	TGCGCCAGCAGCTTGGGAGCAGGGCTGAATGAAAAACTGTTTTTT	CASSLGAGLNEKLFF
.	TRBJ2-3	12	TRBV20-1	many	TGCAGTGCTAGAACTACCACAGATACGCAGTATTTT	CSARTTTDTQYF
TRBD2	TRBJ2-1	16	TRBV15	many	TGTGCCACCAGCAGAGACGGGGGGGCCAGGGTCAATGAGCAGTTCTTC	CATSRDGGARVNEQFF
.	TRBJ2-7	14	TRBV30	many	TGTGCCTGGAGTGGCTTTTTCCCAACCGCCGAGCAGTACTTC	CAWSGFFPTAEQYF
.	TRBJ2-1	14	TRBV5-1	many	TGCGCCAGCAGCTTAGGGCTATCCTACAATGAGCAGTTCTTC	CASSLGLSYNEQFF
TRBD1	TRBJ1-1	15	TRBV6-5	few	TGTGCCAGCAGTCCCCGGACAGGGGTAAACACTGAAGCTTTCTTT	CASSPRTGVNTEAFF
.	TRBJ2-2	13	TRBV15	many	TGTGCCGTTGGGGGGACCAACACCGGGGAGCTGTTTTTT	CAVGGTNTGELFF
.	TRBJ2-1	14	TRBV19	many	TGTGCCAGTAGTATAGAGGACCGAGGGAATGAGCAGTTCTTC	CASSIEDRGNEQFF
.	TRBJ2-2	11	TRBV5-1	many	TGCGCCAGCAGCTTCACCGGGGAGCTGTTTTTT	CASSFTGELFF
.	TRBJ2-1	13	TRBV10-3	.	TGTGCCATCAGTTCCTTGGGCGGGAACTTATGGTTCTTC	CAISSLGGNLWFF
.	TRBJ2-1	15	TRBV6-6	many	TGTGCCAGCAGTTACGAAACCCGTCAGCACAATGAGCAGTTCTTC	CASSYETRQHNEQFF
TRBD2	TRBJ2-1	15	TRBV9	.	TGTGTCAGCACGGGGAGGGACTTTCCCTACAATGAGCAGTTCTTC	CVSTGRDFPYNEQFF
.	TRBJ2-5	12	TRBV7-8	many	TGTGCCAGCAGCCAACCCCAAGAGACCCAGTACTTC	CASSQPQETQYF
.	TRBJ2-2	15	TRBV7-2	many	TGTGCCAGCAGCCAACGAGGACATGGCACCGGGGAGCTGTTTTTT	CASSQRGHGTGELFF
TRBD1	TRBJ1-6	15	TRBV7-6	.	TGTGCCAGCAGCTCAGGACAGGGTGGGACTTCACCCCTCCACTTT	CASSSGQGGTSPLHF
.	TRBJ2-6	14	TRBV5-1	many	TGCGCCAGCAGCGGGTCCCTCGGGGCCAACGTCCTGACTTTC	CASSGSLGANVLTF
.	TRBJ2-3	23	TRBV7-8	once	TGTGCCAGCAGCTTACAGCGGGTGAGCTCCTACAATGAGCGACTCATTAACACAGATACGCAGTATTTT	CASSLQRVSSYNERLINTDTQYF
TRBD1	TRBJ2-1	16	TRBV20-1	many	TGCAGTGCTAGAGTCTCTGGGACAGGACTCTACAATGAGCAGTTCTTC	CSARVSGTGLYNEQFF
.	TRBJ1-5	12	TRBV20-1	.	TGCAGTGCAGGGACTAGCGTGACCTACGAGCATTTT	CSAGTSVTYEHF
TRBD1	TRBJ2-3	12	TRBV19	.	TGTGCCCGGGACAGCAGCACAGATACGCAGTATTTT	CARDSSTDTQYF